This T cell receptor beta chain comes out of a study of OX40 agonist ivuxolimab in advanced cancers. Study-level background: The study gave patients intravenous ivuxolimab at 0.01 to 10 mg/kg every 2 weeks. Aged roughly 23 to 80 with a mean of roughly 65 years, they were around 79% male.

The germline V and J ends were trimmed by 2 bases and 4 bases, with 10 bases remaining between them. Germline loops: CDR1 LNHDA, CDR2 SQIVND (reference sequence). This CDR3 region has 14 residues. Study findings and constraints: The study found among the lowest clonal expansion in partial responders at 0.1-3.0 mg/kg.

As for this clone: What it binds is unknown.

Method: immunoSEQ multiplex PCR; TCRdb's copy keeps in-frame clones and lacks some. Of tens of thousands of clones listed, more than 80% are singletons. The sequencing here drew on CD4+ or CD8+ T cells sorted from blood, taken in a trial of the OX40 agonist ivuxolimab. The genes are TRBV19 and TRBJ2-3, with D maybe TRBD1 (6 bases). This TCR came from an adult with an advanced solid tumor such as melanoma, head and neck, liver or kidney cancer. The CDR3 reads CASSITGMADTQYF. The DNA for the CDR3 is TGTGCCAGTAGTATAACAGGGATGGCAGATACGCAGTATTTT.